The 11 T cell receptor beta chains in this list originate from one sample, sequenced in a study of cytomegalovirus exposure and HLA in healthy donors. Here immunoSEQ multiplex PCR was the method, and the copy in TCRdb shows in-frame clones only, minus some. The sample lists approximately 120,000 clones; roughly 90% were seen once. The sequencing input was PBMCs. Source of these receptors: a woman aged 18 to 35 in good health and CMV-seronegative.

This clone was detected only a few times. The CDR3 here is CATSISQGLRGGEKLFF. CDR3 nucleotides: TGTGCCACCAGCATCTCGCAGGGATTGAGGGGGGGTGAAAAACTGTTTTTT. This rearrangement joins TRBV15 to TRBJ1-4; tentatively, D is TRBD1 (6 bases). V shed 4 bases and J shed 7 bases, with 22 bases lying between them. Germline CDR1 reads LNHNV; CDR2 reads YYDKDF (reference sequence). There are 17 residues in the CDR3.

This clone was found once. The rearrangement uses TRBV6-5 and TRBJ2-2, with no clear D. This CDR3 contains 16 residues. The germline V gene encodes CDR1 MNHEY and CDR2 SVGAGI. Trimming pared 0 bases from V and 5 bases from J, leaving 13 bases between. The CDR3: CASSYSMRPPTGELFF. The CDR3 DNA is TGTGCCAGCAGTTACTCGATGCGCCCCCCTACCGGGGAGCTGTTTTTT.

The CDR3: CAWSTRTGMRYEQYF. The CDR3 DNA reads as TGTGCCTGGAGTACCCGGACAGGGATGAGGTACGAGCAGTACTTC. The V gene is TRBV30, the J gene TRBJ2-7, with TRBD1 matching 8 bases. Trimming removed 2 bases from V and 4 bases from J; junction bases left unmatched: 10. The CDR3 sequence is 15 residues long. Germline values: CDR1 GTSNPN, CDR2 SVGIG (reference sequence). The whole variable domain, remainder taken from reference TRBV30 and TRBJ2-7, is SQTIHQWPATLVQPVGSPLSLECTVEGTSNPNLYWYRQAAGRGLQLLFYSVGIGQISSEVPQNLSASRPQDRQFILSSKKLLLSDSGFYLCAWSTRTGMRYEQYFGPGTRLTVT.

This clone was picked up a small number of times. V and J are TRBV18 and TRBJ2-7; D ambiguous. The V end was cut by 0 bases, the J end by 0 bases, with 9 bases between. Looked up from germline, CDR1 is KGHSH and CDR2 is LQKENI. The CDR3 sequence is 15 residues long. The CDR3: CASSPPSPNSYEQYF. CDR3 in DNA: TGTGCCAGCTCACCACCGAGCCCCAACTCCTACGAGCAGTACTTC.

The V and J genes are TRBV4-3 and TRBJ2-7; 8 bases match TRBD1. The V gene end was trimmed by 3 bases and the J gene end by 3 bases; junction bases not matched to a gene: 7. CDR1 and CDR2 from the germline V gene are LGHNA and YSLEER. This CDR3 has 15 residues. For the CDR3, the DNA is TGCGCCAGCAGCCACCTACCCGGACAGGGCTACGAGCAGTACTTC. Translation gives CASSHLPGQGYEQYF.

V gene TRBV21-1 combines with J gene TRBJ2-7; TRBD2 reflects the table's D call only, with no check against the DNA. TRBV21-1 is tagged as a pseudogene. This CDR3 spans 14 amino acids. CDR3 in amino acids: CASSPKTGNSEQYF. CDR3 DNA sequence: TGTGCCAGCAGCCCTAAAACGGGTAATAGCGAGCAGTACTTC.

V usage is TRBV9 and J usage is TRBJ2-1; 9 bases agree with TRBD2. Trimming at V came to 0 bases and at J to 6 bases, leaving 4 bases not matched to a gene. The CDR3 length is 15 residues. CDR1 and CDR2 from the germline V gene are SGDLS and YYNGEE. CDR3 sequence reads: CASSVGGLAANEQFF. CDR3 in DNA: TGTGCCAGCAGCGTAGGGGGACTAGCAGCCAATGAGCAGTTCTTC.

The chain recombines TRBV9 with TRBJ1-4; 11 bases are shared with TRBD1. V lost 4 bases, J lost 6 bases, and 5 bases stayed unmatched. The germline CDR1 and CDR2 sequences are SGDLS and YYNGEE. The CDR3 runs 15 residues. This CDR3 is CASSSGTGGDEKLFF. The CDR3 DNA reads as TGTGCCAGCAGCTCGGGGACAGGGGGGGATGAAAAACTGTTTTTT.

V usage is TRBV23-1 and J usage is TRBJ2-7, with D perhaps TRBD1 (6 bases). TRBV23-1 is an ORF, with its function uncertain. CDR3 length: 15 amino acids. V was clipped by 2 bases and J by 4 bases, with 15 bases between them. CDR3 protein: CASSQRDKLSYEQYF. In nucleotides, the CDR3 is TGCGCCAGCAGTCAAAGGGACAAGCTTTCGTACGAGCAGTACTTC.

The CDR3 DNA sequence: TGCGCCAGCAGCCAGACCGGGACAGCTAACTATGGCTACACCTTC. Translating gives CASSQTGTANYGYTF. The chain employs TRBV4-3 and TRBJ1-2; 7 bases are shared with TRBD1. CDR1 LGHNA and CDR2 YSLEER come from the germline V gene. CDR3 length: 15 amino acids. Unmatched junction bases numbered 4, after V lost 3 bases and J lost 0 bases.

This sequence joins TRBV5-1 and TRBJ1-5, with 7 nucleotides matching TRBD1. Germline CDR1 is SGHRS and CDR2 is YFSETQ. With 0 bases clipped from V and 0 bases from J, the junction kept 0 bases outside the gene matches. This CDR3 contains 15 residues. The CDR3: CASSLGDSSNQPQHF. The CDR3 DNA follows: TGCGCCAGCAGCTTGGGGGACAGTAGCAATCAGCCCCAGCATTTT.